Presented here are 7 T cell receptor beta chains from one specimen sequenced in a study of T cell repertoires in cytomegalovirus infection. TCRdb re-derived calls from the reads in MiXCR, one entry per CDR3 protein. There are almost 550,000 distinct CDR3 sequences in the sample; about 15% occur only once, and around 25% lies in the top ten. Sequenced: CD8+ T cells from PBMCs. The receptors shown here come from a human donor in good health (CMV status not recorded). Some clones in this sample may be carry-over from other donors' samples.

This clonotype appeared many times. The rearrangement links TRBV12-3 or TRBV12-4 to TRBJ1-1; D unclear. Trimming took 6 bases from V and 1 from J, leaving 18 bases between them. This CDR3 spans 16 amino acids. This CDR3 is CASSFPGRGRNTEAFF. The CDR3 nucleotides are TGTGCCAGCAGCTTTCCGGGTCGGGGTAGGAACACTGAAGCTTTCTTT.

This clonotype was recorded at least ten times. This sequence joins TRBV7-9 and TRBJ1-1; D perhaps matches TRBD1 (5 bases). The CDR3 runs to 14 residues. The germline gives CDR1 SEHNR, CDR2 FQNEAQ (reference sequence). V lost 6 bases and J 5 bases, leaving 16 bases between the germline ends. CDR3 nucleotides: TGTGCCAGCAGTATACCAGGAAAGGGGACTGAAGCTTTCTTT. Protein: CASSIPGKGTEAFF.

About this clonotype itself: It may be a read error: a sequence one base away is much more abundant. The chain recombines TRBV5-8 with TRBJ2-7; no reliable D call. This CDR3 contains 12 residues. Germline CDR1 reads SGHTS; CDR2 reads YDEGEE. The ends were cut back, 4 bases at V and 6 bases at J, with 11 bases in the middle. This CDR3 reads CASSISPGEQYF. In DNA, the CDR3 is TGTGCCAGCAGCATCAGCCCCGGCGAGCAGTACTTC.

In its sample, this clonotype was seen many times. V gene TRBV12-3 or TRBV12-4 combines with J gene TRBJ2-7; the D is unclear. V gave up 6 bases and J gave up 4 bases, with 10 bases separating them. The CDR3 length is 12 residues. CDR3 residues: CASRLGSYEQYF. The CDR3 DNA sequence: TGTGCCAGCAGGTTGGGGTCTTACGAGCAGTACTTC.

This clonotype came up a few times. V is TRBV6-6 and J is TRBJ2-1; perhaps TRBD1 as D (5 bases). CDR1 MNHNY and CDR2 SVGAGI come from the germline V gene (reference sequence). This CDR3 is built from 15 residues. V gave up 0 bases and J gave up 4 bases, with 10 bases separating them. The CDR3 sequence: CASSYSKTEYNEQFF. CDR3 in DNA: TGTGCCAGCAGTTACTCCAAGACAGAGTACAATGAGCAGTTCTTC.

This clonotype was counted between two and nine times. This chain connects TRBV15 to TRBJ2-4; D possibly corresponds to TRBD2 (6 bases). V was shortened by 1 base and J by 3 bases, with 13 bases between the two germline ends. The CDR3 covers 16 residues. CDR1 is LNHNV and CDR2 is YYDKDF in the germline V gene (reference sequence). CDR3 coding DNA: TGTGCCACCAGCAGAGTTCGGGGGATTGTCAAAAACATTCAGTACTTC. Encoded protein: CATSRVRGIVKNIQYF. The entire variable domain, with the rest obtained from reference TRBV15 and TRBJ2-4, is as follows: DAMVIQNPRYQVTQFGKPVTLSCSQTLNHNVMYWYQQKSSQAPKLLFHYYDKDFNNEADTPDNFQSRRPNTSFCFLDIRSPGLGDTAMYLCATSRVRGIVKNIQYFGAGTRLSVL.

A few counts support this clonotype. The chain has TRBV2 and TRBJ2-2; 9 bases align to TRBD2. J was trimmed by 5 bases and V by 3 bases; bases with no gene match: 7. Germline lookup yields CDR1 SNHLY and CDR2 FYNNEI. The CDR3 runs to 16 residues. Written as DNA, the CDR3 is TGTGCCAGCAGTGACCTGGGGCGGGGGGGAACCGGGGAGCTGTTTTTT. Translated: CASSDLGRGGTGELFF.